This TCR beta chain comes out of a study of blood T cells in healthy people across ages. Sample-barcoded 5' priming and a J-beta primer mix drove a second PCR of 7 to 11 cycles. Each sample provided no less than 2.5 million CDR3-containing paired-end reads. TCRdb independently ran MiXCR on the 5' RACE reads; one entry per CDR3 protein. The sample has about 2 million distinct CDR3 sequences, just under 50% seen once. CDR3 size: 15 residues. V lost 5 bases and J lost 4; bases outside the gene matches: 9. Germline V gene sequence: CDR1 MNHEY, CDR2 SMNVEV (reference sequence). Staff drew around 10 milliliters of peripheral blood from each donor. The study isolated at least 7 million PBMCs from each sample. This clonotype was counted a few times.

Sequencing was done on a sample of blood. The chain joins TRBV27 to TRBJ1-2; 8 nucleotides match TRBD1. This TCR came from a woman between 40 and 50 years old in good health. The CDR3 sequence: CASSPSDRAIYGYTF. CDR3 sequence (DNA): TGTGCCAGCAGTCCATCGGACAGGGCAATCTATGGCTACACCTTC.